This is a list of T cell receptor beta chains from one sample in a study of T-cell memory formation after mild COVID-19. TCRdb independently ran MiXCR on the 5' RACE reads; one entry per CDR3 protein. The sample lists roughly 500,000 distinct CDR3 sequences, about a fifth occurring once. Input material: PBMCs or a T cell subset sorted from them (not recorded which). The receptors come from an adult woman who had mild COVID-19 (a few samples of this study predate the infection). Cell type and time point are not known. The CDR3 runs from the conserved cysteine through the conserved F or W. Each record gives: clone size, D gene, V gene, J gene, CDR3 DNA, CDR3 protein. A D gene is named only where the DNA matches it firmly. Rows may omit the clone size; those that give it use once, few, many or a size class.

.	.	TRBV11-2	TRBJ1-2	TGTGCCAGCAGCTTAGATGGAGGGACCCTGAACTATGGCTACACCTTC	CASSLDGGTLNYGYTF
.	TRBD2	TRBV7-9	TRBJ2-1	TGTGCCAGCAGTCCTAGGACTAGCTTCTACAATGAGCAGTTCTTC	CASSPRTSFYNEQFF
few	TRBD2	TRBV16	TRBJ2-2	TGTGCCAGCAGCCAAGATAGCGGGAGTGACGGGGAGCTGTTTTTT	CASSQDSGSDGELFF
few	.	TRBV15	TRBJ2-3	TGTGCCTTTACGTCGATTGGGGTCGATACGCAGTATTTT	CAFTSIGVDTQYF
few	.	TRBV11-2	TRBJ2-5	TGTGCCAGCAGCTCGGGCGGTGTGGTGGGGAAAGAGACCCAGTACTTC	CASSSGGVVGKETQYF
.	.	TRBV5-6	TRBJ1-1	TGTGCCAGCAGCTTTAGCGGACGGGGGGACACTGAAGCTTTCTTT	CASSFSGRGDTEAFF
.	.	TRBV5-1	TRBJ2-3	TGCGCCAGCAGCTTCTCCATGGCAGATACGCAGTATTTT	CASSFSMADTQYF
.	.	TRBV5-5	TRBJ2-7	TGTGCCAGCAGTAGGCAACTCCCAGGGTCCTACGAGCAGTACTTC	CASSRQLPGSYEQYF
few	.	TRBV20-1	TRBJ1-4	TGCAGTTTTCGGGATACAACTAATGAAAAACTGTTTTTT	CSFRDTTNEKLFF
.	.	TRBV28	TRBJ1-4	TGTGCCAGCAGTTTAGAGGGCCGCAATGAAAAACTGTTTTTT	CASSLEGRNEKLFF
.	.	TRBV7-9	TRBJ1-2	TGTGCCAGCAGCTTAGAGGGGATGGATGGCTACACCTTC	CASSLEGMDGYTF
.	TRBD1	TRBV6-6	TRBJ1-3	TGTGCCAGCAGTTACTCCGGGACAGTCCTTGCCAGCTCTGGAAACACCATATATTTT	CASSYSGTVLASSGNTIYF
few	.	TRBV3-1	TRBJ2-7	TGTGCCAGCAGCCAAGAACACGGCAACGAGCAGTACTTC	CASSQEHGNEQYF
few	.	TRBV7-6	TRBJ2-6	TGTGCCAGCAGCTTCCAGGCGGCCAACGTCCTGACTTTC	CASSFQAANVLTF
.	.	TRBV4-3	TRBJ2-3	TGCGCCAGCAGCCGGAGTGGGGCCCCCACAGATACGCAGTATTTT	CASSRSGAPTDTQYF
many	.	TRBV19	TRBJ1-4	TGTGCCAGTAGTAGCGGGACCGCGGAGGGTGTTAGACTGTTTTTT	CASSSGTAEGVRLFF
few	TRBD1	TRBV2	TRBJ2-1	TGTGCCAGCAGGGAGACAGGGGTTTCCTACAATGAGCAGTTCTTC	CASRETGVSYNEQFF
.	.	TRBV24-1	TRBJ1-5	TGTGCCACCAGTGACGGAGGGGGAATTAGCAATCAGCCCCAGCATTTT	CATSDGGGISNQPQHF
few	.	TRBV29-1	TRBJ1-1	TGCAGCGTTGAGCCATCCGAAGCTTTCTTT	CSVEPSEAFF
few	.	TRBV29-1	TRBJ1-2	TGCAGCGTTGATGGTTGGGGGGCTACTAACTATGGCTACACCTTC	CSVDGWGATNYGYTF
few	.	TRBV12-3/TRBV12-4	TRBJ2-7	TGTGCCAGTTCTAGCGTCCACGAGCAGTACTTC	CASSSVHEQYF
few	.	TRBV9	TRBJ1-1	TGTGCCAGCAGCCCTCAGACGGGTGGGGCTTTCTTT	CASSPQTGGAFF
few	.	TRBV24-1	TRBJ1-1	TGTGCCACCAGTGATGGCATCCTGAACACTGAAGCTTTCTTT	CATSDGILNTEAFF
few	.	TRBV9	TRBJ2-7	TGTGCCAGCAGCCTAACAGGGTCTGGCGAGCAGTACTTC	CASSLTGSGEQYF
.	TRBD2	TRBV12-3/TRBV12-4	TRBJ2-3	TGTGCCAGCAGTCCAGGGACTAGCTTTGATACGCAGTATTTT	CASSPGTSFDTQYF
.	.	TRBV5-6	TRBJ1-1	TGTGCCAGCAGCCCGGGGGTGATCGACACTGAAGCTTTCTTT	CASSPGVIDTEAFF
few	TRBD1	TRBV29-1	TRBJ2-7	TGCAGCACCGGGACAGGGGGTCGGCAGTACTTC	CSTGTGGRQYF
.	.	TRBV12-3/TRBV12-4	TRBJ1-2	TGTGCCAGCAGTCCAGCTAACTATGGCTACACCTTC	CASSPANYGYTF
.	.	TRBV4-1	TRBJ1-6	TGCGCCAGCAGCCAGGGCATCAGGGGCCCCAATTCACCCCTCCACTTT	CASSQGIRGPNSPLHF
.	.	TRBV12-3/TRBV12-4	TRBJ2-5	TGTGCCAGCAAGGACTTCCAAGAGACCCAGTACTTC	CASKDFQETQYF
.	.	TRBV6-6	TRBJ2-5	TGTGCCAGCAGTTACGGCCGGGGCTGGGCAGAGACCCAGTACTTC	CASSYGRGWAETQYF
few	.	TRBV24-1	TRBJ2-1	TGTGCCACCAGTGACTCGATTGGCAATGAGCAGTTCTTC	CATSDSIGNEQFF
.	.	TRBV25-1	TRBJ2-4	TGTGCCAGCAGTGAATGGGTCGAAAACATTCAGTACTTC	CASSEWVENIQYF
few	.	TRBV14	TRBJ2-7	TGTGCCAGCAGCCAAGCGTTTCAGGGGACGGGGGAGCAGTACTTC	CASSQAFQGTGEQYF
.	.	TRBV20-1	TRBJ2-5	TGCAGTGCTCCCCCCCAGGGACGGGAGACCCAGTACTTC	CSAPPQGRETQYF